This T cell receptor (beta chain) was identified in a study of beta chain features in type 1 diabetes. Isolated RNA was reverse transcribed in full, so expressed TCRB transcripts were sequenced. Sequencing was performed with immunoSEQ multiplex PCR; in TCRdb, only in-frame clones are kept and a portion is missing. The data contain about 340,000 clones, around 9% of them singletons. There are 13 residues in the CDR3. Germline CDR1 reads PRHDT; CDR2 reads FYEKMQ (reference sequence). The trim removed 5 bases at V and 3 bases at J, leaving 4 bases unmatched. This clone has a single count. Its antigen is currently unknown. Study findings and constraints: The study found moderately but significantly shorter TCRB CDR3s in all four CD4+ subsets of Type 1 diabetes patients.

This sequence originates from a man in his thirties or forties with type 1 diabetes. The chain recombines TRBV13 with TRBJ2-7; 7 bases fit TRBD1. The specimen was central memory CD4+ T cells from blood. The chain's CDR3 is CASSRQGYYEQYF. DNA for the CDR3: TGTGCCAGCAGCCGACAGGGATACTACGAGCAGTACTTC.